The next 17 T cell receptor beta chains were all read from a single sample in a study of CD8+ T cells in alopecia areata. Extracted RNA was reverse transcribed into cDNA, the sequencing template. Some clones are missing from TCRdb's copy, which holds only in-frame ones; the method was immunoSEQ multiplex PCR. The data contain around 100,000 clones, around 54% of them singletons. Treatment meaning: oral pan-JAK inhibitor, 5-10 mg twice daily. Sample: CD4+ T cells sorted from blood, taken at week 24, from a patient treated with tofacitinib. The receptors were sampled from a human donor with alopecia areata.

The chain links TRBV7-2 to TRBJ2-7; perhaps TRBD2 as D (6 bases). V lost 3 bases and J lost 2, with 11 bases in between. Germline CDR1 is SGHTA and CDR2 is FQGNSA. This CDR3 is built from 14 residues. Written as DNA, the CDR3 is TGTGCCAGCAGCTTCTCGGAGGGCCCCTACGAGCAGTACTTC. Residues: CASSFSEGPYEQYF.

V is TRBV5-1 and J is TRBJ1-1, with 7 bases fitting TRBD1. CDR3 length: 14 amino acids. The germline CDR1 and CDR2 sequences are SGHRS and YFSETQ. J was trimmed by 1 base and V by 5 bases; bases with no gene match: 5. In nucleotides, the CDR3 is TGCGCCAGCAGGTACGGGACAGCGAACACTGAAGCTTTCTTT. Residues: CASRYGTANTEAFF.

This chain joins TRBV7-2 and TRBJ2-2; D unclear. CDR3 length: 14 amino acids. V was cut by 1 base and J by 3 bases, with 6 bases left in between. The germline V gene has CDR1 SGHTA and CDR2 FQGNSA. The CDR3 coding sequence is TGTGCCAGCAGCTTAGGACGGGACACCGGGGAGCTGTTTTTT. It translates to CASSLGRDTGELFF.

Worth noting for this clone: The final CDR3 position lacks the conserved phenylalanine or tryptophan, pointing to a likely read error. This chain connects TRBV4-1 to TRBJ2-7; 11 bases line up with TRBD2. Germline V gives CDR1 MGHRA, CDR2 YSYEKL. Trimming at V came to 3 bases and at J to 2 bases, leaving 6 bases not matched to a gene. The CDR3 runs 16 residues. CDR3 amino acids: CASSQATSGGTYEQYL. The CDR3 DNA reads as TGCGCCAGCAGCCAGGCAACTAGCGGGGGAACCTACGAGCAGTACCTC.

The rearrangement links TRBV5-1 to TRBJ2-5; no clear D gene. Germline CDR1 SGHRS, CDR2 YFSETQ. Trimming removed 1 base at V and 5 bases at J, with 9 bases between. This CDR3 has 13 residues. This CDR3 is CASSLRVRETQYF. CDR3 bases: TGCGCCAGCAGCTTGAGGGTGCGGGAGACCCAGTACTTC.

The genes are TRBV29-1 and TRBJ1-1; unclear D gene. The germline gives CDR1 SQVTM, CDR2 ANQGSEA. The CDR3 contains 14 residues. Trimming cost V 4 bases and J 1 base, with 13 bases left between them. CDR3 nucleotide sequence: TGCAGCGTTGGGTCCAAATTGGGGAACACTGAAGCTTTCTTT. Translation gives CSVGSKLGNTEAFF.

This chain connects TRBV30 to TRBJ2-5; 10 bases align to TRBD2. The germline V gene encodes CDR1 GTSNPN and CDR2 SVGIG (reference sequence). This CDR3 spans 13 amino acids. J gave up 1 base and V 8 bases, and 4 bases lay outside the gene matches. The CDR3 loop reads CAHSGGLQETQYF. The CDR3 DNA reads TGTGCCCATAGCGGGGGGCTCCAAGAGACCCAGTACTTC.

The CDR3 coding sequence is TGCAGCGTTGAAGCCCCGACAGGGGGCTCCTACAATGAGCAGTTCTTC. Residues: CSVEAPTGGSYNEQFF. V is TRBV29-1 and J is TRBJ2-1; 9 positions match TRBD1. Germline V gives CDR1 SQVTM, CDR2 ANQGSEA. The CDR3 loop spans 16 amino acids. The trim removed 1 base at V and 0 bases at J, leaving 4 bases unmatched.

This chain connects TRBV29-1 to TRBJ1-4; 8 positions match TRBD1. The CDR3 contains 12 residues. Germline V lookup: CDR1 SQVTM, CDR2 ANQGSEA. V gave up 8 bases and J gave up 6 bases; unmatched junction bases: 5. CDR3: CSFTGGDEKLFF. The DNA for the CDR3 is TGCAGCTTCACAGGGGGTGATGAAAAACTGTTTTTT.

This clone was found once. The V and J genes are TRBV5-8 and TRBJ2-5; maybe TRBD2 (7 bases). Per germline, CDR1 SGHTS and CDR2 YDEGEE. CDR3 size: 14 residues. V was shortened by 5 bases and J by 5 bases, with 16 bases between the two germline ends. The CDR3 reads CASSTGGRLETQYF. In nucleotides, the CDR3 is TGTGCCAGCAGTACGGGGGGCCGTCTGGAGACCCAGTACTTC.

This clone turned up a few times. The chain employs TRBV29-1 and TRBJ1-1; D remains unclear. CDR1 is SQVTM and CDR2 is ANQGSEA in the germline V gene. The V and J ends lost 5 bases and 4 bases respectively, with 14 bases between them. This CDR3 is 13 amino acids long. The CDR3 here is CSVRVGISTEAFF. DNA for the CDR3: TGCAGCGTTCGCGTGGGGATAAGCACTGAAGCTTTCTTT.

The V and J genes are TRBV9 and TRBJ2-5; D gene unclear. Germline CDR1 is SGDLS and CDR2 is YYNGEE. The germline V and J ends were trimmed by 4 bases and 4 bases, with 5 bases remaining between them. The CDR3 has 11 amino acids. CDR3 amino acids: CASSTGETQYF. The CDR3 coding sequence is TGTGCCAGCAGCACTGGAGAGACCCAGTACTTC.

The CDR3 loop is CSVEFFLNTEAFF. The DNA of the CDR3 is TGCAGCGTTGAATTCTTTCTCAACACTGAAGCTTTCTTT. The chain employs TRBV29-1 and TRBJ1-1; D not resolved. Germline assignment: CDR1 SQVTM and CDR2 ANQGSEA. With 2 bases removed from V and 2 bases from J, the gap between germline ends came to 9 bases. The CDR3 extends over 13 amino acids.

As concerns this clone: In the same sample, other DNA sequences code for this CDR3. The chain has TRBV5-1 and TRBJ2-5; D gene ambiguous. V lost 3 bases and J lost 2, with 2 bases in between. The CDR3 extends over 11 amino acids. The germline V gene has CDR1 SGHRS and CDR2 YFSETQ. In DNA, the CDR3 is TGCGCCAGCAGCTCTCAAGAGACCCAGTACTTC. It specifies CASSSQETQYF.

The chain employs TRBV4-1 and TRBJ2-7; D gene ambiguous. The CDR3 spans 15 residues. V lost 1 base and J 0 bases, leaving 10 bases between the germline ends. Germline V gives CDR1 MGHRA, CDR2 YSYEKL. DNA of the CDR3: TGCGCCAGCAGCCAAGTGGGTCAGTCCTCCTACGAGCAGTACTTC. Residues: CASSQVGQSSYEQYF.

The chain joins TRBV7-6 to TRBJ1-2; D might be TRBD1 (5 bases). Germline lookup yields CDR1 SGHVS and CDR2 FNYEAQ. V gave up 1 base and J gave up 4 bases, with 7 bases separating them. The CDR3 is 13 amino acids. The CDR3 region has the DNA TGTGCCAGCAGCTTAGGACAGTTCTATGGCTACACCTTC. This sequence encodes CASSLGQFYGYTF.

V and J are TRBV5-5 and TRBJ2-2, with D possibly matching TRBD2 (5 bases). Trimming removed 0 bases from V and 3 bases from J, with 6 bases in between. Germline CDR1 reads SGHKS; CDR2 reads YYEKEE (reference sequence). The CDR3 totals 14 residues. The CDR3 region has the DNA TGTGCCAGCAGCTTGGCCGGGGACACCGGGGAGCTGTTTTTT. This codes for CASSLAGDTGELFF.